This T cell receptor beta chain appears in the sequencing data of a study of response to subunit inactivated influenza vaccine. Broader study findings: There was a suggestion from the authors that each seasonal influenza vaccination recruits few new T cells.

This clonotype was counted between two and nine times. Its antigen is undetermined. Each CDR3 protein is one row after TCRdb ran MiXCR on the RT-PCR reads. The table records roughly 760,000 distinct CDR3 sequences, 21% of them present only once. Germline-derived CDR1 and CDR2 are ENHRY and SYGVKD. The CDR3 runs to 14 residues. Deletions cut 0 bases from V and 5 bases from J, with 11 bases between. The chain links TRBV10-3 to TRBJ2-7; the D is unclear. Source: PBMCs from blood, taken around 5 days after vaccination. The TCR originated in a man in his fifties or sixties who received an inactivated influenza vaccine. The CDR3 sequence is CAISESSLGDEQYF. The CDR3, as DNA: TGTGCCATCAGTGAGTCGTCACTTGGTGACGAGCAGTACTTC.